Listed below are T cell receptor beta chains from one sample, sequenced in a study of PD-L1 blockade in urothelial cancer. TCRdb's table, derived via immunoSEQ multiplex PCR, lists solely in-frame clones and lacks some. The data show approximately 39,000 clones, around 89% seen once. The sequenced sample was PBMCs, obtained around atezolizumab (anti-PD-L1) treatment. The source of these receptors is a man in his 60s with urothelial cancer. Both conserved end residues are part of each CDR3. A D gene is named only where the DNA matches it firmly. Clone sizes are given selectively: once, few, many, or a class where the clone is expanded.

j_call: TRBJ2-7
clone_size: .
v_call: TRBV10-3
d_call: TRBD1
cdr3_nt: TGTGCCATCAGTGGGACAGGGACGTACGAGCAGTACTTC
cdr3_aa: CAISGTGTYEQYF

j_call: TRBJ1-2
clone_size: .
v_call: TRBV27
d_call: .
cdr3_nt: TGTGCCAGCAGTTTATCACTGACAGACCCTTATGGCTACACCTTC
cdr3_aa: CASSLSLTDPYGYTF

j_call: TRBJ2-5
clone_size: .
v_call: TRBV29-1
d_call: .
cdr3_nt: TGCAGCGTGAGGGACGGGGGCCAAGAGACCCAGTACTTC
cdr3_aa: CSVRDGGQETQYF

j_call: TRBJ1-2
clone_size: once
v_call: TRBV28
d_call: TRBD1
cdr3_nt: TGTGCCAGCAGTCCTGCGACAGGGGGGGGAAACTATGGCTACACCTTC
cdr3_aa: CASSPATGGGNYGYTF

j_call: TRBJ1-2
clone_size: few
v_call: TRBV14
d_call: .
cdr3_nt: TGTGCCAGCAGCCCTAAAGCGGCGTCGCGTTATGGCTACACCTTC
cdr3_aa: CASSPKAASRYGYTF

j_call: TRBJ1-1
clone_size: .
v_call: TRBV25-1
d_call: .
cdr3_nt: TGTGCCAGCAGTGAAGTGGGGCGCGCTTTCTTT
cdr3_aa: CASSEVGRAFF

j_call: TRBJ2-7
clone_size: .
v_call: TRBV5-1
d_call: TRBD1
cdr3_nt: TGCGCCAGCAGTCCGGGACAGGGGGGATCCTACGAGCAGTACTTC
cdr3_aa: CASSPGQGGSYEQYF

j_call: TRBJ2-5
clone_size: .
v_call: TRBV27
d_call: TRBD1
cdr3_nt: TGTGCCAGCAGTTTAGGCAGGGGGAGCGAGACCCAGTACTTC
cdr3_aa: CASSLGRGSETQYF

j_call: TRBJ1-1
clone_size: .
v_call: TRBV9
d_call: .
cdr3_nt: TGTGCCAGCAGCGTAGTTCCGGGGATTGAAGCTTTCTTT
cdr3_aa: CASSVVPGIEAFF

j_call: TRBJ1-2
clone_size: .
v_call: TRBV15
d_call: .
cdr3_nt: TGTGCCACCAGCAGAGGGTCCCCCGGGAGCTATGGCTACACCTTC
cdr3_aa: CATSRGSPGSYGYTF

j_call: TRBJ2-3
clone_size: once
v_call: TRBV6-5
d_call: TRBD2
cdr3_nt: TGTGCCAGCAGTTACTTAGGACTAGCCGACACAGATACGCAGTATTTT
cdr3_aa: CASSYLGLADTDTQYF

j_call: TRBJ2-2
clone_size: .
v_call: TRBV4-1
d_call: .
cdr3_nt: TGCGCCAGCAGCCACAGGACTAACTGGGGCACCGGGGAGCTGTTTTTT
cdr3_aa: CASSHRTNWGTGELFF

j_call: TRBJ1-5
clone_size: .
v_call: TRBV7-2
d_call: .
cdr3_nt: TGTGCCAGCAGCTTAGACAGGGAATGGTATCAGCCCCAGCATTTT
cdr3_aa: CASSLDREWYQPQHF

j_call: TRBJ2-3
clone_size: once
v_call: TRBV6-1
d_call: .
cdr3_nt: TGTGCCAGCAGTGAATTGGACCTAAGTGACAGGTATTTT
cdr3_aa: CASSELDLSDRYF

j_call: TRBJ2-1
clone_size: few
v_call: TRBV18
d_call: .
cdr3_nt: TGTGCCAGCTCACCCTTATACAATGAGCAGTTCTTC
cdr3_aa: CASSPLYNEQFF

j_call: TRBJ2-3
clone_size: .
v_call: TRBV5-1
d_call: TRBD1
cdr3_nt: TGCGCCAGCAGCCGACAGGGTAGCACAGATACGCAGTATTTT
cdr3_aa: CASSRQGSTDTQYF

j_call: TRBJ2-1
clone_size: .
v_call: TRBV28
d_call: TRBD2
cdr3_nt: TGTGCCAGCACGTCGGTTGGGGCTAGCGGGACTTCAGGGTACAATGAGCAGTTCTTC
cdr3_aa: CASTSVGASGTSGYNEQFF